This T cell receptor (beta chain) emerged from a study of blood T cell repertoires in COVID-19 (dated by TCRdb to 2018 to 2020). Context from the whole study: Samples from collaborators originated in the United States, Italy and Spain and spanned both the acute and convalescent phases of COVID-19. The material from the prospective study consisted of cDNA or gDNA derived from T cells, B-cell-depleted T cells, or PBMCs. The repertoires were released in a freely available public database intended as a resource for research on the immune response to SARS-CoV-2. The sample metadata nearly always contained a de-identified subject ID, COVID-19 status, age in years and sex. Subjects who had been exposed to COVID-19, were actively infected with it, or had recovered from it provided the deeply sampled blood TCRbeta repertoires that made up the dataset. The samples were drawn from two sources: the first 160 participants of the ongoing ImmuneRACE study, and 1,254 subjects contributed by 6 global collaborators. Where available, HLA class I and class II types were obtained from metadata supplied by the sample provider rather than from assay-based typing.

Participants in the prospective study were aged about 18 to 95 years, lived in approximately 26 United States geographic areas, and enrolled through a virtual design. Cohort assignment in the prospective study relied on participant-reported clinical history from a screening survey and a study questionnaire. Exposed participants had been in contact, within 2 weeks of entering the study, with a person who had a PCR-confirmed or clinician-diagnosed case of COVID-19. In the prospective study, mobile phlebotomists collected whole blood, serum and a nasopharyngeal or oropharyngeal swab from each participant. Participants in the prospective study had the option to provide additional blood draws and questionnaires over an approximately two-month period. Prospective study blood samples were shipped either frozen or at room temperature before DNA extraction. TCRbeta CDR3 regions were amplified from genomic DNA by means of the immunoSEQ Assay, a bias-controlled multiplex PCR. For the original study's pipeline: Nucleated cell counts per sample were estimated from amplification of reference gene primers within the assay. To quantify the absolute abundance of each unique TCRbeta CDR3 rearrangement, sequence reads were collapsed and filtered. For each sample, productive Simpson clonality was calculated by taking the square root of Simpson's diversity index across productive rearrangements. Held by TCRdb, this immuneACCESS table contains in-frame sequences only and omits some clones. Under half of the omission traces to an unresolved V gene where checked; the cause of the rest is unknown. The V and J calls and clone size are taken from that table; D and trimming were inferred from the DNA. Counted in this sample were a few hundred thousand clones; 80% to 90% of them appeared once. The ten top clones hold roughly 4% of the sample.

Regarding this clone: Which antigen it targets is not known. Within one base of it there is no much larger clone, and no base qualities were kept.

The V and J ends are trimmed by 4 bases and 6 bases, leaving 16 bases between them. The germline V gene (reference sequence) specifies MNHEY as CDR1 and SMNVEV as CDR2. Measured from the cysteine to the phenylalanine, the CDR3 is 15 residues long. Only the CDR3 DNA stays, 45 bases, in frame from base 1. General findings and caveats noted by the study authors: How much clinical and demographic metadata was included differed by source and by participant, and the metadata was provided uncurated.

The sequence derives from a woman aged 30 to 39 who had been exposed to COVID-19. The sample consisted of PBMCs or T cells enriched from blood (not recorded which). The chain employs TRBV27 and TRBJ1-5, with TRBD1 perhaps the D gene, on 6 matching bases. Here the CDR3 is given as CASSSPGGKGQPQHF. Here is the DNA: TGTGCCAGCAGTTCGCCGGGGGGCAAGGGTCAGCCCCAGCATTTT.